The clone carrying this TCR beta chain turned up a few times. The record originates from a study of PD-L1 blockade in urothelial cancer. Using immunoSEQ multiplex PCR, the repertoire was profiled, and TCRdb retains in-frame clones only, with some absent. Of roughly 44,000 clones in the sample, around 82% were seen once. V trimming: 6 bases; J trimming: 0 bases; junction bases outside the gene matches: 4. CDR3 size: 15 residues. The V gene's germline CDR1 is SEHNR and CDR2 FQNEAQ (reference sequence). The TCR comes from a man between 65 and 85 years old with urothelial cancer. The chain carries TRBV7-9 and TRBJ2-1, with 8 nucleotides matching TRBD1. Sequenced material: PBMCs, taken around atezolizumab (anti-PD-L1) treatment. CDR3 in DNA: TGTGCCAGCAGGCCAGGGACAGGCTCCTACAATGAGCAGTTCTTC. The encoded protein is CASRPGTGSYNEQFF.